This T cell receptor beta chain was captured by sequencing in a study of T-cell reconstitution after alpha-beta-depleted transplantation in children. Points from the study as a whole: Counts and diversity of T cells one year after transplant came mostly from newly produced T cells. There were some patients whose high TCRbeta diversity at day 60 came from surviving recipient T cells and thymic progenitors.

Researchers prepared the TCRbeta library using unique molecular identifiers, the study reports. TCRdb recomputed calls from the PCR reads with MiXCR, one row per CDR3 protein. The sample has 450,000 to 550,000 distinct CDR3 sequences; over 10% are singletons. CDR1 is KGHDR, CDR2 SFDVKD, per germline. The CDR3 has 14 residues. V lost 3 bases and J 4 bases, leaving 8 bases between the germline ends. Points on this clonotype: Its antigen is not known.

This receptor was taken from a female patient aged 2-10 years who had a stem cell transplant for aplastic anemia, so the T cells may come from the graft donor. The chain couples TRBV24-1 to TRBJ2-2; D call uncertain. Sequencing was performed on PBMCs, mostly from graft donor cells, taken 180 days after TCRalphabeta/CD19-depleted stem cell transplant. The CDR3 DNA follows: TGTGCCACCAGTGATGGGGATCTCACCGGGGAGCTGTTTTTT. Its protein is CATSDGDLTGELFF.